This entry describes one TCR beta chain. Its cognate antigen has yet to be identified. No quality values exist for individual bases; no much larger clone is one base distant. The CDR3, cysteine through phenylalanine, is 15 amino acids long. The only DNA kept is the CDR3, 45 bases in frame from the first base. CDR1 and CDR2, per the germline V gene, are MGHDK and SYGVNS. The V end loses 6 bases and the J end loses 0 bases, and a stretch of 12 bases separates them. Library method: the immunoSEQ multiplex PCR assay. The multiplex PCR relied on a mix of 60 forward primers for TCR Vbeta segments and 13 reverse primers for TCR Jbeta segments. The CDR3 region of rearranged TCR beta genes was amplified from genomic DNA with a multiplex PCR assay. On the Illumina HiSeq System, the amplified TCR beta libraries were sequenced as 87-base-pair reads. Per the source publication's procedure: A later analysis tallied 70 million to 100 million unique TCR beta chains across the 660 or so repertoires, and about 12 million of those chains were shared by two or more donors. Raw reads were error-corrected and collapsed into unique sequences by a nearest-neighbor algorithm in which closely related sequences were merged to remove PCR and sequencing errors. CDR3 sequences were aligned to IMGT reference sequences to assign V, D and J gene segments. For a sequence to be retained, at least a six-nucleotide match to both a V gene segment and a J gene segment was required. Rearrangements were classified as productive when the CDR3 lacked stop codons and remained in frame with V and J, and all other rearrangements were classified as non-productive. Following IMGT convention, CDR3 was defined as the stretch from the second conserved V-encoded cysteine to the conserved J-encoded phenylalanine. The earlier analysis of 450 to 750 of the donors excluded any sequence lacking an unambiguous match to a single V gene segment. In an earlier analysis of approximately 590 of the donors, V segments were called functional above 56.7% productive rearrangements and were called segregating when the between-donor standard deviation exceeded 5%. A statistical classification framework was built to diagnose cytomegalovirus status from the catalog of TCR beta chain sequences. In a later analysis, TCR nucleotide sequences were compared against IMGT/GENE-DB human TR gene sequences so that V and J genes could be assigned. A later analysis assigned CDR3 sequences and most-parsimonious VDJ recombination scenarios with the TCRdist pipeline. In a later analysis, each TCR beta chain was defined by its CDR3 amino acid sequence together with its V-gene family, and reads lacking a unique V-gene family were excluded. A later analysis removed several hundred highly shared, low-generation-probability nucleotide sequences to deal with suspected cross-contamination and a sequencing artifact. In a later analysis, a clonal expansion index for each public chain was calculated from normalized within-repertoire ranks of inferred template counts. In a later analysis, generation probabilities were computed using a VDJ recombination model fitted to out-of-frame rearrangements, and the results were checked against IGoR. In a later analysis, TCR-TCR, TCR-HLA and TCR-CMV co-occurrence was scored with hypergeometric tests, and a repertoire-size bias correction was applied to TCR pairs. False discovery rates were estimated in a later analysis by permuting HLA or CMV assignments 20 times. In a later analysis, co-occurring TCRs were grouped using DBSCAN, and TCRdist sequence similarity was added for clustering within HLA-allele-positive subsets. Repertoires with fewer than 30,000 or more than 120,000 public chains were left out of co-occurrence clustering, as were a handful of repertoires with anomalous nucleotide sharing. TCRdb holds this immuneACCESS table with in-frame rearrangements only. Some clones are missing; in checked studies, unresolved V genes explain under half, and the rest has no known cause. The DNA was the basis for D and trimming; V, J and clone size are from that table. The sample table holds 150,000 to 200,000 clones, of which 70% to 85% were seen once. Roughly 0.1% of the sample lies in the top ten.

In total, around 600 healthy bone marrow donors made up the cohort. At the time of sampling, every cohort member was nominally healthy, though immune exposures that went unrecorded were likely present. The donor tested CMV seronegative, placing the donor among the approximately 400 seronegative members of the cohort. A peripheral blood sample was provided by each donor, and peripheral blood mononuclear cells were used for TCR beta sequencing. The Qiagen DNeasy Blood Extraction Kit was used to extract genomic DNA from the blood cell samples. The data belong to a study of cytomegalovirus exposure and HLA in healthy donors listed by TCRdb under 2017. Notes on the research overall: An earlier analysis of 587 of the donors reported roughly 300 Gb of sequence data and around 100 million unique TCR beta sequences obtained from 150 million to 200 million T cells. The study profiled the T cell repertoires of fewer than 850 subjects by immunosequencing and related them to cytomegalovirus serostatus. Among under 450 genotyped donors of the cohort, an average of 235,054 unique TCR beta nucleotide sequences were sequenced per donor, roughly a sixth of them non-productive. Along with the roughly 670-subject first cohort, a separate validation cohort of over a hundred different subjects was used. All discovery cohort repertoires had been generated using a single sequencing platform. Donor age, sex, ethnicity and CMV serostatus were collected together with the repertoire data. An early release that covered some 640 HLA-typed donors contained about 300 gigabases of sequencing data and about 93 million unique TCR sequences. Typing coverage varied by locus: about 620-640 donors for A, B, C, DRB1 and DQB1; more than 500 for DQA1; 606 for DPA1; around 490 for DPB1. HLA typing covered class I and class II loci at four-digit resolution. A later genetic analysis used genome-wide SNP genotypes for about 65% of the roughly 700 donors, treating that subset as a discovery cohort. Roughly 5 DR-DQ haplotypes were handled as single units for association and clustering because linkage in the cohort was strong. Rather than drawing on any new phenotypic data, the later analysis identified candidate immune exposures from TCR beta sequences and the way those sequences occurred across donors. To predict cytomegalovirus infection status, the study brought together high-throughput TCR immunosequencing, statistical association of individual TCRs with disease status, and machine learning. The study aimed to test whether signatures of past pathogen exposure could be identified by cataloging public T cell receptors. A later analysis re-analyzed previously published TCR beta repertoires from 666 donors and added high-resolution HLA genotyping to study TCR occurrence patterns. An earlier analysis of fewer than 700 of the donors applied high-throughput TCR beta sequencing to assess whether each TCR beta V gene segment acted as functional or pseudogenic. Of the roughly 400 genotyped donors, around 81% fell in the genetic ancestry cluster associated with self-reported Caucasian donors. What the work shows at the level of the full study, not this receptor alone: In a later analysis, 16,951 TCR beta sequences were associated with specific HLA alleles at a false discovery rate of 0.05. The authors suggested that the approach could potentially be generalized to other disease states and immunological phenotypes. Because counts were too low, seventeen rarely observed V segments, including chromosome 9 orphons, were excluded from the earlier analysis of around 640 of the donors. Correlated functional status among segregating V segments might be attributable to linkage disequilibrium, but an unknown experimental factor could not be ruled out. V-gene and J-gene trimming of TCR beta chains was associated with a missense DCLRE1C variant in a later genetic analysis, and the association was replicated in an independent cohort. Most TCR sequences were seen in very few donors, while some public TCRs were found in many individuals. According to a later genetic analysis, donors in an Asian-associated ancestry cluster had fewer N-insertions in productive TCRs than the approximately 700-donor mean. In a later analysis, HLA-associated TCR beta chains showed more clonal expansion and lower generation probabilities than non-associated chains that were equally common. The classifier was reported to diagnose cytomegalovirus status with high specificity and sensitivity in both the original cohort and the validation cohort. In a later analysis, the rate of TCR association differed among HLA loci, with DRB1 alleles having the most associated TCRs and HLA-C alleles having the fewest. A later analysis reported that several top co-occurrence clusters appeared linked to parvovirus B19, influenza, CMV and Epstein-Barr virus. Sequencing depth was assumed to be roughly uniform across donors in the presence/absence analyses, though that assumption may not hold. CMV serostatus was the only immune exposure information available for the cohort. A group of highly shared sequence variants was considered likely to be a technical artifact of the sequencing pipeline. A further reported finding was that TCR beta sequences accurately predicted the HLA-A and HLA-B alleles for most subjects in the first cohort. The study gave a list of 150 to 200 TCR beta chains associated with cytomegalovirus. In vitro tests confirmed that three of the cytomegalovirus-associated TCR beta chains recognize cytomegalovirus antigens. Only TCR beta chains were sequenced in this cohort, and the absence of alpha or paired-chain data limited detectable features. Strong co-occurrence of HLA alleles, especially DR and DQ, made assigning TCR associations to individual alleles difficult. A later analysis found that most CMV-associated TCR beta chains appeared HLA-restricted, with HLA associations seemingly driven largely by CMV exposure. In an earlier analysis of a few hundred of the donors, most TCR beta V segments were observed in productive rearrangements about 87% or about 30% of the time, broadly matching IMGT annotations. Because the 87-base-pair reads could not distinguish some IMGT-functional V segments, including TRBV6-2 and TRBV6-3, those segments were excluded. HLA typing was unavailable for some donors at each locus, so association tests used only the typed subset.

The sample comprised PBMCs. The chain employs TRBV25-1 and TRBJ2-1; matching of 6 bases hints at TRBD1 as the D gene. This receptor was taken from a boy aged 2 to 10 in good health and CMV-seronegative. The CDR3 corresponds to CASSLRGLSYNEQFF. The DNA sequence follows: TGTGCCAGCAGCCTCAGGGGCCTCTCCTACAATGAGCAGTTCTTC.